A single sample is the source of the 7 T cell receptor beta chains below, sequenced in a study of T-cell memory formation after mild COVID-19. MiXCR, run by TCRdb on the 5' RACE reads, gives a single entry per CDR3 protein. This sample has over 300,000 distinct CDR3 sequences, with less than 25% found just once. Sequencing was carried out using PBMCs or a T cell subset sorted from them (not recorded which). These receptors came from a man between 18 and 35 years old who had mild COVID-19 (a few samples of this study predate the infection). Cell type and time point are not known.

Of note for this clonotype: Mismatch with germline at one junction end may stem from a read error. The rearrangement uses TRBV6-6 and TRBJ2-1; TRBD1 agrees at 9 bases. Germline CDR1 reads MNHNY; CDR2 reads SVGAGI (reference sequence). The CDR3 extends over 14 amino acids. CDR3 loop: CASNYGTGRNEQFF. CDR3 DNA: TGTGCCAGCAATTACGGGACAGGGCGGAATGAGCAGTTCTTC.

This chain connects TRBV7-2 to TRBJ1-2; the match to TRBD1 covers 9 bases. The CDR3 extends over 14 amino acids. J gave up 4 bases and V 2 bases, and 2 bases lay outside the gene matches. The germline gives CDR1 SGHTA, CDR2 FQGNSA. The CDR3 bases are TGTGCCAGCAGCTTAAACAGGGGGCCCTATGGCTACACCTTC. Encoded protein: CASSLNRGPYGYTF. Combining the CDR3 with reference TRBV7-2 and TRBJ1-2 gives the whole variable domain GAGVSQSPSNKVTEKGKDVELRCDPISGHTALYWYRQSLGQGLEFLIYFQGNSAPDKSGLPSDRFSAERTGGSVSTLTIQRTQQEDSAVYLCASSLNRGPYGYTFGSGTRLTVV.

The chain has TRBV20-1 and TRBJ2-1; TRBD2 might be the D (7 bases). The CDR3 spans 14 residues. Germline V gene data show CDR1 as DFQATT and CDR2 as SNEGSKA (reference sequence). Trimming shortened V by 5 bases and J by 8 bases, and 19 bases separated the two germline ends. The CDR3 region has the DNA TGCAGTGCTGCGGAAGGGGGACTATTCCATGAGCAGTTCTTC. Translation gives CSAAEGGLFHEQFF.

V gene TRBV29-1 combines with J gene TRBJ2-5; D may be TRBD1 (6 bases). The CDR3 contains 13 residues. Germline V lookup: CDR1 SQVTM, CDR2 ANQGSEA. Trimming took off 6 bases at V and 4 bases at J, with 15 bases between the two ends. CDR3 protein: CSVGDRSRETQYF. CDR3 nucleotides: TGCAGCGTCGGAGACAGGTCTCGAGAGACCCAGTACTTC.

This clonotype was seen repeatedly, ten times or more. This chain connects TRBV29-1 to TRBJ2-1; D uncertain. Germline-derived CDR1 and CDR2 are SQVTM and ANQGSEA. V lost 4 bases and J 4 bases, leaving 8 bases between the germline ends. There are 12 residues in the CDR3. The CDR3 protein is CSVGRRYNEQFF. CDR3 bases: TGCAGCGTTGGCAGGCGGTACAATGAGCAGTTCTTC.

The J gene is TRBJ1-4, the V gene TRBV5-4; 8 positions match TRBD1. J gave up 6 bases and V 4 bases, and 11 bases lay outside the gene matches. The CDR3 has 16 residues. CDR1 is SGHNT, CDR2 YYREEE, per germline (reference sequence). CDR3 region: CASSGGMGQDHEKLFF. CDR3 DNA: TGTGCCAGCAGCGGCGGAATGGGACAGGATCATGAAAAACTGTTTTTT.

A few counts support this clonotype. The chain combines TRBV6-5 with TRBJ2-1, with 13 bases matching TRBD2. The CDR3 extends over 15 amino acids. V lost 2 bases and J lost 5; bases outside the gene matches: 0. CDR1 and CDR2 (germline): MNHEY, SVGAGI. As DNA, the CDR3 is TGTGCCAGCAGTTACGGACTAGCGGGGGACAATGAGCAGTTCTTC. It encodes CASSYGLAGDNEQFF.